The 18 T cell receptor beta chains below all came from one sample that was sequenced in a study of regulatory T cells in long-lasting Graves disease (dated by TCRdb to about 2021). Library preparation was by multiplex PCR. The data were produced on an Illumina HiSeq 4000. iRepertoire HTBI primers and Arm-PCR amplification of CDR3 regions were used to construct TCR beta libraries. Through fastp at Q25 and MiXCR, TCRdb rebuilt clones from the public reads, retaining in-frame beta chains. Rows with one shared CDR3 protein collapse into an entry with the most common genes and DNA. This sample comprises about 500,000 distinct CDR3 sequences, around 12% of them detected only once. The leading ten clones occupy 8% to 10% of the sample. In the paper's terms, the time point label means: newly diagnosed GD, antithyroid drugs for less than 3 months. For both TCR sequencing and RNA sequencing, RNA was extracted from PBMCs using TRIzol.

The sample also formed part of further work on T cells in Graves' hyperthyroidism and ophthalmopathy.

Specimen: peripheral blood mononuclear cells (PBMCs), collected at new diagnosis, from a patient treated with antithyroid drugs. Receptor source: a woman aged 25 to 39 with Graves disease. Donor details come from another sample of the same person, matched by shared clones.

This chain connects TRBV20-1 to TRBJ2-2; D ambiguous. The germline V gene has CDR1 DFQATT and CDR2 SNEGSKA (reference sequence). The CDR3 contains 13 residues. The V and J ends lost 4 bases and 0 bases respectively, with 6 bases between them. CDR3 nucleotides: TGCAGTGCTATAAAAACGAACACCGGGGAGCTGTTTTTT. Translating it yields CSAIKTNTGELFF.

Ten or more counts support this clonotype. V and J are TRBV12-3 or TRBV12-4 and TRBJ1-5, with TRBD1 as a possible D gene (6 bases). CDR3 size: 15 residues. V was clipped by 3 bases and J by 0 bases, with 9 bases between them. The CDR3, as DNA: TGTGCCAGCAGTTTCGGACAGCATAGCAATCAGCCCCAGCATTTT. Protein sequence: CASSFGQHSNQPQHF.

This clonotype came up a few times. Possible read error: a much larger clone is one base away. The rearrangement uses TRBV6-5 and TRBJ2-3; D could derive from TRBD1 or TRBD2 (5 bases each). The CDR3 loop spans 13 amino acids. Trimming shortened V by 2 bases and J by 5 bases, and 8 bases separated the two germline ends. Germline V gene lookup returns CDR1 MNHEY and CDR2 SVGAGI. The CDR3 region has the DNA TGTGCCAGCAGTTACATGAGGGGAGATACGCAGTATTTT. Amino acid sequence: CASSYMRGDTQYF.

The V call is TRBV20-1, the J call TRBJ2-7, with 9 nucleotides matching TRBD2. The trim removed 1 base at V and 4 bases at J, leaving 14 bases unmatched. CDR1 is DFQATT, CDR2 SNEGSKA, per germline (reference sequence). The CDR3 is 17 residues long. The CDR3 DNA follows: TGCAGTGCTAGAGTGCGGGAGGGCCCGATAGTTACTTACGAGCAGTACTTC. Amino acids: CSARVREGPIVTYEQYF.

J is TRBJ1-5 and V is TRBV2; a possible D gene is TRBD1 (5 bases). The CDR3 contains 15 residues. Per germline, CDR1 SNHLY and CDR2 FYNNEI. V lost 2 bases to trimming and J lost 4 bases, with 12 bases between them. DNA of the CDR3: TGTGCCAGCAGTGAATGGGGCAGGGAGAATCAGCCCCAGCATTTT. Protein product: CASSEWGRENQPQHF.

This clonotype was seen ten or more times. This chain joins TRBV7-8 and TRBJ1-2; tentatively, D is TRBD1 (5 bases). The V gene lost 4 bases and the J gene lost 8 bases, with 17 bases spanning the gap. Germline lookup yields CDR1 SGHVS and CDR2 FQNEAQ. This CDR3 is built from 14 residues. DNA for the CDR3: TGTGCCAGCAGCTCGGGGACGAGGCTTGAAGGCTACACCTTC. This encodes CASSSGTRLEGYTF.

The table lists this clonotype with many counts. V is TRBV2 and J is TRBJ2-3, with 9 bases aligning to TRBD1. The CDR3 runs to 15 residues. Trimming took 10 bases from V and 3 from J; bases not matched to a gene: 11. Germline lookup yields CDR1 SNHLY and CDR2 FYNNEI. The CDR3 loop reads CATQGQGIVTDTQYF. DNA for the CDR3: TGTGCCACTCAGGGACAGGGAATAGTTACAGATACGCAGTATTTT. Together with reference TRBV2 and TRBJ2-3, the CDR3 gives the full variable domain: EPEVTQTPSHQVTQMGQEVILRCVPISNHLYFYWYRQILGQKVEFLVSFYNNEISEKSEIFDDQFSVERPDGSNFTLKIRSTKLEDSAMYFCATQGQGIVTDTQYFGPGTRLTVL.

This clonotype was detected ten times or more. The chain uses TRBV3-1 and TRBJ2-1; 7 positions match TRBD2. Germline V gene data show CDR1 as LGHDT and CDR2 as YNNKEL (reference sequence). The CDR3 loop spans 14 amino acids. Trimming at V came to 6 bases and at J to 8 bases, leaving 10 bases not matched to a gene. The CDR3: CASSKVGLTDEQFF. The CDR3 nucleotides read TGTGCCAGCAGTAAGGTGGGACTAACAGATGAGCAGTTCTTC.

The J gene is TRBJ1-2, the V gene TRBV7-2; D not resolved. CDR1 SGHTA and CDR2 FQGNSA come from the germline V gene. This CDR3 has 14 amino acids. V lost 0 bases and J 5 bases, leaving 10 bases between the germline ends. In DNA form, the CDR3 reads TGTGCCAGCAGCTTAGCCGGCAGCCCTTATGGCTACACCTTC. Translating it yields CASSLAGSPYGYTF.

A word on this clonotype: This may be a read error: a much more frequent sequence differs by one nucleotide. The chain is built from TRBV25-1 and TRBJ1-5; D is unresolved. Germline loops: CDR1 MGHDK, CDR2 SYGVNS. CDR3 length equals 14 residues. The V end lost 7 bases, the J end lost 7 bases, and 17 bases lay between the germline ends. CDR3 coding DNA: TGTGCCAGCAATGATATGAGTAGGTGGCAGCCCCAGCATTTT. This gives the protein CASNDMSRWQPQHF.

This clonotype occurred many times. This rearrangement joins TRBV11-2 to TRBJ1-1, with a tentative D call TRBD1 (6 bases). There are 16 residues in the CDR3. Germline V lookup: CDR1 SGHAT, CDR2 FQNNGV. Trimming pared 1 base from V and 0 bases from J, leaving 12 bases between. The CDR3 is CASSLGRGTLNTEAFF. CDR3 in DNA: TGTGCCAGCAGCTTAGGGAGGGGGACCCTGAACACTGAAGCTTTCTTT.

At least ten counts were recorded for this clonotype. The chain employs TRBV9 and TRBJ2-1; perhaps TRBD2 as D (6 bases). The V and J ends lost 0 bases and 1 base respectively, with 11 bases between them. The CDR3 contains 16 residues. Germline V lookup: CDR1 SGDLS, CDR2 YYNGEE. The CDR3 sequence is CASSVGRVVSYNEQFF. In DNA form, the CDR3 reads TGTGCCAGCAGCGTAGGGAGGGTCGTTTCCTACAATGAGCAGTTCTTC.

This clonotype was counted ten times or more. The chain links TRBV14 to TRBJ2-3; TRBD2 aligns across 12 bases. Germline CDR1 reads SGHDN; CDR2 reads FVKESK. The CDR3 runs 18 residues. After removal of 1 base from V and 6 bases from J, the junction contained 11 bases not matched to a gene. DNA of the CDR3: TGTGCCAGCAGCCAAGGACTAGCGGGAGCGGGTACATTGGATACGCAGTATTTT. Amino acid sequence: CASSQGLAGAGTLDTQYF.

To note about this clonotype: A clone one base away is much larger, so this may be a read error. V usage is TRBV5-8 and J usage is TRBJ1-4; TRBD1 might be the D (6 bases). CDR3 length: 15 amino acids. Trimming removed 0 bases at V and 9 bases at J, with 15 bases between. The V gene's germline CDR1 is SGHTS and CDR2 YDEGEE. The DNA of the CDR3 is TGTGCCAGCAGCTTGGCCCCAGGGGCAGATAAAAAACTGTTTTTT. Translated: CASSLAPGADKKLFF. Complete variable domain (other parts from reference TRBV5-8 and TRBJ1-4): EAGVTQSPTHLIKTRGQQATLRCSPISGHTSVYWYQQALGLGLQFLLWYDEGEERNRGNFPPRFSGRQFPNYSSELNVNALELEDSALYLCASSLAPGADKKLFFGSGTQLSVL.

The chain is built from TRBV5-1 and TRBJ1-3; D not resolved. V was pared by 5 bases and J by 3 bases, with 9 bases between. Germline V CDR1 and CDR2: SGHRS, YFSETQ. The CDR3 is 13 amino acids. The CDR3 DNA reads TGCGCCAGCAGTCACGGTAGTGGAAACACCATATATTTT. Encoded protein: CASSHGSGNTIYF.

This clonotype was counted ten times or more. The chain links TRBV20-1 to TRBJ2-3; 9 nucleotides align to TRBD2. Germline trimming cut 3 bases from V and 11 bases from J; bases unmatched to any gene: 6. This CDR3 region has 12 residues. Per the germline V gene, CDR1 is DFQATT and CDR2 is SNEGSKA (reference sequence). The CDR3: CSARALLAGQYF. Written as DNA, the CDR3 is TGCAGTGCTAGGGCCTTACTAGCGGGGCAGTATTTT.

The CDR3 here is CATSRAPTGGAKNIQYF. Written as DNA, the CDR3 is TGTGCCACCAGCAGAGCCCCGACAGGGGGAGCCAAAAACATTCAGTACTTC. This chain uses TRBV15 with TRBJ2-4, with 9 bases that match TRBD1. CDR3 length equals 17 residues. Germline CDR1 LNHNV, CDR2 YYDKDF (reference sequence). V dropped 1 base and J dropped 0; count of bases not matched to a gene: 4.

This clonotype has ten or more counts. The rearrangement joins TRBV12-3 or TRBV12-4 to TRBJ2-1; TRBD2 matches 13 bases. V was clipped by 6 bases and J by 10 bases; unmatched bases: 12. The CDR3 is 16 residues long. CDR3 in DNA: TGTGCCAGCAGCCGTAGGACTAGCGGGAGAGCTGAGGAGCAGTTCTTC. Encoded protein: CASSRRTSGRAEEQFF.